Listed here is a single TCR beta chain. This specimen comes from a study of blood T cell repertoires in COVID-19. Whole-study context: PBMCs, B-cell-depleted T cells, or T cells provided the cDNA or gDNA that made up the material.

Germline CDR1 GTSNPN, CDR2 SVGIG (reference sequence). V lost 5 bases and J lost 3; bases outside the gene matches: 5. CDR3 length: 13 residues. Generated by immunoSEQ multiplex PCR, the TCRdb table keeps only in-frame clones and is missing some. The table lists approximately 200,000 clones, 70% to 90% of them singletons. The sequence was obtained from a woman aged 30 to 39 who had been exposed to COVID-19. The source material was PBMCs or T cells enriched from blood (not recorded which). This rearrangement joins TRBV30 to TRBJ1-1; 8 bases are a match to TRBD1. This CDR3 is CAWGGQGYTEAFF. CDR3 nucleotide sequence: TGTGCCTGGGGAGGACAGGGCTACACTGAAGCTTTCTTT.